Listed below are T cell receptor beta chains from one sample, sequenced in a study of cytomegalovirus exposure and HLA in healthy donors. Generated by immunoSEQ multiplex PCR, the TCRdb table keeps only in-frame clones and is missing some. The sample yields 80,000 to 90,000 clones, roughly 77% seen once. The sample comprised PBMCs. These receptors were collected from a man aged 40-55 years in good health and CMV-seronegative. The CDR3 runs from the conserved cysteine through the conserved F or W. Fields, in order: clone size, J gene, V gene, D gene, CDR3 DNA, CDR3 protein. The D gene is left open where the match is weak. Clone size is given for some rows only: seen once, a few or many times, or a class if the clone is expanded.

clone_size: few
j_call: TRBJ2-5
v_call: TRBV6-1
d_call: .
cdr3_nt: TGTGCCAGCAACTCAGGGTACCAAGAGACCCAGTACTTC
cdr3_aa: CASNSGYQETQYF

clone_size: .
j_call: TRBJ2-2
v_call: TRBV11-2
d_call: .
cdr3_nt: TGTGCCAGCAGCCCGGGAGCGGGCACCGGGGAGCTGTTTTTT
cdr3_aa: CASSPGAGTGELFF

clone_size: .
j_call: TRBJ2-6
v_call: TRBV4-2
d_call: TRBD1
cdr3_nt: TGTGCCAGCAGCCCAGACTTGGTGGGACAGGGGGCAGCTGGGGCCAACGTCCTGACTTTC
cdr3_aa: CASSPDLVGQGAAGANVLTF

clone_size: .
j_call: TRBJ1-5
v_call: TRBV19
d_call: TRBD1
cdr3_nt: TGTGCCAGTAGTGAGCAGGGGGCAAGACAGCCCCAGCATTTT
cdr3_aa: CASSEQGARQPQHF

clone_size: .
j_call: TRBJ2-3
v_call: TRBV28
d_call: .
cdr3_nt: TGTGCCAGCAGTTTACCCGTCCCAGATACGCAGTATTTT
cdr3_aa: CASSLPVPDTQYF

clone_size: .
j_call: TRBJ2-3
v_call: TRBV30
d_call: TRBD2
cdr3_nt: TGTGCCTGGAGTGCCTGGACTAGCGGTACTAGCACAGATACGCAGTATTTT
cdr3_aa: CAWSAWTSGTSTDTQYF

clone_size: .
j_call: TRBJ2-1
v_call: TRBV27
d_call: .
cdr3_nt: TGTGCCAGCAGTCTGGACTCTCGCCGTGAGCAGTTCTTC
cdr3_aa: CASSLDSRREQFF

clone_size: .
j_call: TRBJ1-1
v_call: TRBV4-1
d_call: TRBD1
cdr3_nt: TGCGCCAGCAGCCAAGTCGGGACAGGTCCGAACACTGAAGCTTTCTTT
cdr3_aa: CASSQVGTGPNTEAFF

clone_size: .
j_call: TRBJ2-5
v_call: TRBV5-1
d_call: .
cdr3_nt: TGCGCCAGCAGCTTGGAAGTCGTGGCCGGCGGGGAGACCCAGTACTTC
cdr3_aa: CASSLEVVAGGETQYF

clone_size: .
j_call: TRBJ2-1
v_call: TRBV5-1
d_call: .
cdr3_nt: TGCGCCAGCAGCTTCCAGCTAGTCAACAATGAGCAGTTCTTC
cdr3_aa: CASSFQLVNNEQFF

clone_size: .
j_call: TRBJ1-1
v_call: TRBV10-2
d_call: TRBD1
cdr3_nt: TGCGCCAGACAACGACAGGGTGTGAACACTGAAGCTTTCTTT
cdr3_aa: CARQRQGVNTEAFF

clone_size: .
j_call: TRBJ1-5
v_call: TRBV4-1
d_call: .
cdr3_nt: TGCGCCAGCAGCGGAAAACAGGACGTGTATCAGCCCCAGCATTTT
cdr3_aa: CASSGKQDVYQPQHF

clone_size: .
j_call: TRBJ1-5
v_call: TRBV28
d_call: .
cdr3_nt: TGTGCCAGCAGTTTACTCCGGTCCAATCAGCCCCAGCATTTT
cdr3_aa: CASSLLRSNQPQHF

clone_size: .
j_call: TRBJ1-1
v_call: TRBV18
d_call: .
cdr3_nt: TGTGCCAGCTCACCAGGCCGACAGCGTGAGAACACTGAAGCTTTCTTT
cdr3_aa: CASSPGRQRENTEAFF

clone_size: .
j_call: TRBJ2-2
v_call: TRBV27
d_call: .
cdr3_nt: TGTGCCAGCAGTCCAGTGACAGGTTACACCGGGGAGCTGTTTTTT
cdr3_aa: CASSPVTGYTGELFF

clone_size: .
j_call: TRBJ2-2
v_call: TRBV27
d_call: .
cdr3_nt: TGTGCCAGCAGTCCGACCTGGACAAACACCGGGGAGCTGTTTTTT
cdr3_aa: CASSPTWTNTGELFF

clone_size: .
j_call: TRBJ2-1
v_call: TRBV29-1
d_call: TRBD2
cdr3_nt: TGCAGCGTTGGGCGAGCGGGAGACGTCAATGAGCAGTTCTTC
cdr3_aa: CSVGRAGDVNEQFF

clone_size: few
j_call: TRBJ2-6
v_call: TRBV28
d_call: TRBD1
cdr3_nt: TGTGCCAGCAACTTACTAGGGGGCGAGGGGGCCAACGTCCTGACTTTC
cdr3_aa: CASNLLGGEGANVLTF

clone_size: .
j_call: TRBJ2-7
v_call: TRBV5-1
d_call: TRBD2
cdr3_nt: TGCGCCAGCAGCCATACTAGCGGGAGCTTCGAGCAGTACTTC
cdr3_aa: CASSHTSGSFEQYF

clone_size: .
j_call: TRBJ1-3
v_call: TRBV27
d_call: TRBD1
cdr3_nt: TGTGCCAGCAGCTCACAGGGGATCTCTGGAAACACCATATATTTT
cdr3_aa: CASSSQGISGNTIYF

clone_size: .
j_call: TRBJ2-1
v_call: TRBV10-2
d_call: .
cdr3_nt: TGCGCCAGCTCCCCCTGGGAGAGGTCCTACAATGAGCAGTTCTTC
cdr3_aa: CASSPWERSYNEQFF

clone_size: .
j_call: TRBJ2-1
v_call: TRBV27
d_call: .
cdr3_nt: TGTGCCAGCAGTTATAAGCTTTCCTCCTACAATGAGCAGTTCTTC
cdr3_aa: CASSYKLSSYNEQFF

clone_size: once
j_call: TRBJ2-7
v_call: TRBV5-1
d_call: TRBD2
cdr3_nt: TGCGCCAGCAGGCCAGCCGGGACTAGTGACTACGAGCAGTACTTC
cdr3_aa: CASRPAGTSDYEQYF

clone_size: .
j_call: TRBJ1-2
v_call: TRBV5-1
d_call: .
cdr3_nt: TGCGCCAGCAGCTTGGGGGACTTTGTCGGCTATGGCTACACCTTC
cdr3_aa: CASSLGDFVGYGYTF

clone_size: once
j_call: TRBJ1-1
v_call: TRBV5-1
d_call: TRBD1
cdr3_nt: TGCGCCAGCAGCTTTGGACAGGGAATAGCGACTGAAGCTTTCTTT
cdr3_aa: CASSFGQGIATEAFF

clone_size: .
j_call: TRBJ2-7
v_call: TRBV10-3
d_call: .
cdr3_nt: TGTGCCATCAGTGAAGTGACTTACTACGAGCAGTACTTC
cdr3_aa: CAISEVTYYEQYF

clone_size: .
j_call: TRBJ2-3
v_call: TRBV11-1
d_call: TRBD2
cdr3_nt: TGTGCCAGCAGCTTAGAACTAGCGGGAGGGTTGAGCACAGATACGCAGTATTTT
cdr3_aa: CASSLELAGGLSTDTQYF

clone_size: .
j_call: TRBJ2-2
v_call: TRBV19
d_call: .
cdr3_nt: TGTGCCAGTAGTATAGGATCAGGGTCCGGGGAGCTGTTTTTT
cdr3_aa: CASSIGSGSGELFF

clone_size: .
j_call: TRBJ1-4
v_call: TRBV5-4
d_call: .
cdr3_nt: TGTGCCAGCAGCTTGGAGGCCAGCTTGACGGGAAAACTGTTTTTT
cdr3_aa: CASSLEASLTGKLFF

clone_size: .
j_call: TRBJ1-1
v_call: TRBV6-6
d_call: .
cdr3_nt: TGTGCCAGCAGTTTGAGCGGTCCTTGGAACACTGAAGCTTTCTTT
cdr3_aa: CASSLSGPWNTEAFF

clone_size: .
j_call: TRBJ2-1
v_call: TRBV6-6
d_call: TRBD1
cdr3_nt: TGTGCCAGCAGTTACCCGAGAGGACAGGGGGTTATTGAGCAGTTCTTC
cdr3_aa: CASSYPRGQGVIEQFF

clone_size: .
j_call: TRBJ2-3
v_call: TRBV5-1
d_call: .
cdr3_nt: TGCGCCAGCCGTGAGGGGGCAGATACGCAGTATTTT
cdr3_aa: CASREGADTQYF

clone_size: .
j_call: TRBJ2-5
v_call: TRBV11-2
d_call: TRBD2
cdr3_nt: TGTGCCAGCAGCTTTTCTAGCGGCCAAGAGACCCAGTACTTC
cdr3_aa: CASSFSSGQETQYF

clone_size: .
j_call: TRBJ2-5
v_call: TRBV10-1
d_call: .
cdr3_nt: TGCGCCAGCAGTGGGACTACGCGGGAGACCCAGTACTTC
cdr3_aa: CASSGTTRETQYF

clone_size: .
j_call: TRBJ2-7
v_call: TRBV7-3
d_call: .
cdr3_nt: TGTGCCAGCAGCCCCCAGGGAGGTGACGGCTTCGAGCAGTACTTC
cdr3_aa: CASSPQGGDGFEQYF

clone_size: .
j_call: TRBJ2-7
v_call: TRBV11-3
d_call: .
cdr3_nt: TGTGCCAGCAGCTTAGGATTTCAACGGGAGCAGTACTTC
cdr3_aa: CASSLGFQREQYF

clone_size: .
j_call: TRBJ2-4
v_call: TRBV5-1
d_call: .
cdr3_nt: TGCGCCAGCAGCTTTGGGGCGGTAGCCAAAAACATTCAGTACTTC
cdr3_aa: CASSFGAVAKNIQYF

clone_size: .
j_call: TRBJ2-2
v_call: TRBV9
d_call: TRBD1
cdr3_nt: TGTGCCAGCAGCGTAGCGGGGCAGGGGGCCGGGGAGCTGTTTTTT
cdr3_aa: CASSVAGQGAGELFF

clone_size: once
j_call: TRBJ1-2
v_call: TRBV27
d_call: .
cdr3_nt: TGTGCCAGCAGTTTACGGGGGGCGGATGGCTACACCTTC
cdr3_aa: CASSLRGADGYTF

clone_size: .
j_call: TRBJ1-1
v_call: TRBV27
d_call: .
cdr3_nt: TGTGCCAGCAGTTTGGGTGGGCTGGGTGAAGCTTTCTTT
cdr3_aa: CASSLGGLGEAFF

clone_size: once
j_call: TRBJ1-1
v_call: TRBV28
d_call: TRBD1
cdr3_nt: TGTGCCAGCAGTTCGGGACAGGGCGAGGTGGCTTTCTTT
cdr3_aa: CASSSGQGEVAFF

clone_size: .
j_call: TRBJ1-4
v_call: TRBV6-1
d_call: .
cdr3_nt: TGTGCCAGCAGCCTAGGAAAACTGTTTTTT
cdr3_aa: CASSLGKLFF

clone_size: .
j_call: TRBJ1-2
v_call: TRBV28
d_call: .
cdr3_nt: TGTGCCAGCAGTCTTCCAGACTTGTATGGCTACACCTTC
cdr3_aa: CASSLPDLYGYTF

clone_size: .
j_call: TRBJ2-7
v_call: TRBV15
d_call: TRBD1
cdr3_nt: TGTGCCACCAGCAGAGAACTTTCAGGGGGAAGATACGAGCAGTACTTC
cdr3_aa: CATSRELSGGRYEQYF

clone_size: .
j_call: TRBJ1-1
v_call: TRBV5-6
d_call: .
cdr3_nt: TGTGCCAGCACCTTAGGGGTACGGAACACTGAAGCTTTCTTT
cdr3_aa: CASTLGVRNTEAFF

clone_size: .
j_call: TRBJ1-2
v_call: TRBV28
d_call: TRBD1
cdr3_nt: TGTGCCAGCAGGCAGGGGGCTTTTGGCTACACCTTC
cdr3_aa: CASRQGAFGYTF

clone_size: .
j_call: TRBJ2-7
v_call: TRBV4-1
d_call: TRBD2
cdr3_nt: TGCGCCAGCAGCCATGTAGCGGGAAACCACGAGCAGTACTTC
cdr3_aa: CASSHVAGNHEQYF